The 17 T cell receptor beta chains below all came from one sample that was sequenced in a study of metastatic and nonmetastatic thyroid tumors (dated by TCRdb to about 2020). None of the patients had been given any treatment before thyroid surgery. Library preparation employed PCR. The listed sequencing device is Illumina HiSeq 4000. The public reads were run again by TCRdb, first through fastp at Q25 and then through MiXCR, and only productive beta chains were kept. Across this sample there are approximately 17,000 clones, with around 23% seen only once. Of the sample, approximately 15% is held by the ten largest clones. The sequencing input was adjacent normal tissue. The receptor set was obtained from a female donor with papillary thyroid cancer or a benign thyroid nodule (not recorded which). Some clones in this sample may be carry-over from other donors' samples.

This clone has a handful of counts. A much larger clone lies a single base off, so this may be a read error. The CDR3 protein is CASSIDSGRTEAFF. The CDR3 DNA reads TGTGCCAGTAGTATCGACAGTGGGAGGACTGAAGCTTTCTTT. This rearrangement joins TRBV19 to TRBJ1-1, with D possibly matching TRBD1 (5 bases). Trimming pared 3 bases from V and 5 bases from J, leaving 13 bases between. The germline V gene encodes CDR1 LNHDA and CDR2 SQIVND (reference sequence). The CDR3 spans 14 residues.

The J gene is TRBJ1-6, the V gene TRBV19; maybe TRBD1 (6 bases). The ends were cut back, 6 bases at V and 6 bases at J, with 15 bases in the middle. CDR1 and CDR2 from the germline V gene are LNHDA and SQIVND (reference sequence). This CDR3 region has 15 residues. The CDR3 spells CASRELDRPNSPLHF. As DNA, the CDR3 is TGTGCCAGTAGGGAATTGGACAGACCTAATTCACCCCTCCACTTT. Together with reference TRBV19 and TRBJ1-6, the CDR3 gives the full variable domain: DGGITQSPKYLFRKEGQNVTLSCEQNLNHDAMYWYRQDPGQGLRLIYYSQIVNDFQKGDIAEGYSVSREKKESFPLTVTSAQKNPTAFYLCASRELDRPNSPLHFGNGTRLTVT.

The chain has TRBV7-9 and TRBJ2-2, with a possible D match to TRBD2 (5 bases). This CDR3 contains 14 residues. V lost 1 base and J 13 bases, leaving 16 bases between the germline ends. The V gene's germline CDR1 is SEHNR and CDR2 FQNEAQ (reference sequence). The CDR3 region has the DNA TGTGCCAGCAGCTTAGATATAGAAACCCGGGGGCTGTTTTTT. This gives the protein CASSLDIETRGLFF.

The chain links TRBV30 to TRBJ2-7, with D possibly matching TRBD1 (6 bases). Germline lookup yields CDR1 GTSNPN and CDR2 SVGIG (reference sequence). There are 13 residues in the CDR3. V was pared by 4 bases and J by 5 bases, with 15 bases between. CDR3 protein: CAWTQGRWDEQYF. CDR3 coding DNA: TGTGCCTGGACGCAGGGGCGGTGGGACGAGCAGTACTTC.

This chain joins TRBV24-1 and TRBJ1-2; 7 bases align to TRBD1. Trimming removed 3 bases from V and 7 bases from J; junction bases left unmatched: 10. There are 15 residues in the CDR3. Germline V gene data show CDR1 as KGHDR and CDR2 as SFDVKD. Written as DNA, the CDR3 is TGTGCCACCAGTGATGTTACAGGGGCCCCCAGTGGCTACACCTTC. Translated, it gives CATSDVTGAPSGYTF.

The chain links TRBV28 to TRBJ1-5, with D possibly matching TRBD1 (5 bases). Germline V gene data show CDR1 as MDHEN and CDR2 as SYDVKM. The CDR3 totals 15 residues. V lost 5 bases, J lost 0 bases, and 11 bases lay in between. CDR3 amino acids: CASSQGAVSNQPQHF. The CDR3 DNA sequence: TGTGCCAGCAGTCAGGGTGCGGTTAGCAATCAGCCCCAGCATTTT.

The V and J genes are TRBV15 and TRBJ2-5; the D is unclear. The ends were cut back, 5 bases at V and 6 bases at J, with 13 bases in the middle. This CDR3 has 13 amino acids. Germline V lookup: CDR1 LNHNV, CDR2 YYDKDF (reference sequence). The CDR3 nucleotides read TGTGCCACCAGCGGTCTCAGAACTCAGACCCAGTACTTC. Encoded protein: CATSGLRTQTQYF.

The chain is built from TRBV19 and TRBJ2-2, with D tentatively TRBD2 (5 bases). Germline-derived CDR1 and CDR2 are LNHDA and SQIVND (reference sequence). This CDR3 has 16 residues. V lost 6 bases and J lost 0, with 14 bases in between. Written as DNA, the CDR3 is TGTGCCAGTAGAATGGGAGAGATAGCGAACACCGGGGAGCTGTTTTTT. It codes for CASRMGEIANTGELFF.

The chain uses TRBV19 and TRBJ1-2; D remains unclear. Germline V gene data show CDR1 as LNHDA and CDR2 as SQIVND (reference sequence). Between the trimmed V and J ends, which lost 10 bases and 8 bases, there was a span of 20 bases. The CDR3 is made up of 13 amino acids. The DNA for the CDR3 is TGTGCCATCAAGCGAAGGGAACAAGAAGGCTACACCTTC. As protein: CAIKRREQEGYTF.

The chain is built from TRBV20-1 and TRBJ1-2, with a possible D match to TRBD1 (6 bases). CDR3 size: 15 residues. V lost 1 base to trimming and J lost 1 base, with 13 bases between them. Germline CDR1 is DFQATT and CDR2 is SNEGSKA (reference sequence). CDR3: CSARAGDRINYGYTF. DNA of the CDR3: TGCAGTGCTAGAGCCGGAGACAGGATTAACTATGGCTACACCTTC.

This clone has only a few counts. The chain is built from TRBV9 and TRBJ1-2; no clear D. CDR3 length: 14 amino acids. The V gene lost 2 bases and the J gene lost 4 bases, with 12 bases spanning the gap. Germline V gene sequence: CDR1 SGDLS, CDR2 YYNGEE. CDR3 protein: CASSVDLNSYGYTF. The CDR3 DNA reads as TGTGCCAGCAGCGTCGACCTTAACTCCTATGGCTACACCTTC.

This rearrangement joins TRBV7-8 to TRBJ2-7; 11 bases line up with TRBD2. The V gene end was trimmed by 1 base and the J gene end by 2 bases; junction bases not matched to a gene: 10. The CDR3 extends over 18 amino acids. The germline CDR1 and CDR2 sequences are SGHVS and FQNEAQ. The CDR3 DNA is TGTGCCAGCAGCTTAGTGGGAAGTCTAGCGGGAGGAACCTACGAGCAGTACTTC. Its protein product is CASSLVGSLAGGTYEQYF.

This clone was recorded a few times. CDR3 nucleotides: TGTGCCAGCAGCTTTGGACAGTTGAACACTGAAGCTTTCTTT. This sequence encodes CASSFGQLNTEAFF. V and J are TRBV7-6 and TRBJ1-1; the D gene is possibly TRBD1 (6 bases). V lost 3 bases and J lost 0, with 8 bases in between. Germline CDR1 reads SGHVS; CDR2 reads FNYEAQ. The CDR3 loop spans 14 amino acids.

This clone was counted between two and nine times. V gene TRBV28 combines with J gene TRBJ2-7, with D perhaps given as TRBD1 or TRBD2 (5 bases each). The length of the CDR3 is 18 residues. CDR1 and CDR2 from the germline V gene are MDHEN and SYDVKM. Trimming removed 6 bases from V and 7 bases from J, with 31 bases in between. In DNA, the CDR3 is TGTGCCAGCAGCCCCACCCCCTCCCTCGGGACCCCATGGGAGGAGCAGTACTTC. This sequence encodes CASSPTPSLGTPWEEQYF.

This clone ranks as medium-sized. The rearrangement links TRBV6-5 to TRBJ2-7; TRBD2 matches 8 bases. With 2 bases clipped from V and 2 bases from J, the junction kept 2 bases outside the gene matches. The CDR3 has 14 residues. Germline CDR1 and CDR2: MNHEY and SVGAGI. The CDR3 nucleotides read TGTGCCAGCAGTTACACTAGCGGAGCCTACGAGCAGTACTTC. It specifies CASSYTSGAYEQYF.

V usage is TRBV11-2 and J usage is TRBJ2-7; possibly TRBD1 for D (6 bases). This CDR3 contains 12 residues. V lost 4 bases and J lost 6, with 10 bases in between. From germline, CDR1 is SGHAT and CDR2 FQNNGV. The CDR3, as DNA: TGTGCCAGCAGCTCCAGGGGATCCGAGCAGTACTTC. It encodes CASSSRGSEQYF.

This clone appeared a few times. The chain joins TRBV12-3 or TRBV12-4 to TRBJ2-3; 7 bases fit TRBD2. This CDR3 is 15 amino acids long. J gave up 0 bases and V 4 bases, and 4 bases lay outside the gene matches. This CDR3 reads CASSYSGSSTDTQYF. CDR3 sequence (DNA): TGTGCCAGCAGTTATAGCGGGTCTAGCACAGATACGCAGTATTTT.